The rows below give T cell receptor beta chains drawn from one sample of a study of blood T cell repertoires in COVID-19. The protocol was immunoSEQ multiplex PCR, while the TCRdb copy is restricted to in-frame clones and leaves out a portion. This sample carries 200,000 to 250,000 clones, about 80% of them seen once, and the ten largest clones take roughly 1.3%. The specimen was PBMCs or T cells enriched from blood (not recorded which). These receptors were obtained from a woman between 40 and 50 years old with acute COVID-19. The CDR3 runs from the conserved cysteine through the conserved F or W. The D gene is left open where the match is weak. Clone size is stated in some rows and not others, as once, few, many or a class when expanded.

J gene: TRBJ2-7; D gene: TRBD2; V gene: TRBV27; clone size: -; CDR3 protein: CASSLSAGTSGTYEQYF; CDR3 DNA: TGTGCCAGCAGTTTATCCGCGGGGACTAGCGGAACCTACGAGCAGTACTTC
J gene: TRBJ2-6; D gene: -; V gene: TRBV4-2; clone size: few; CDR3 protein: CASSQGLTANSGANVLTF; CDR3 DNA: TGTGCCAGCAGCCAAGGTTTAACAGCTAACTCTGGGGCCAACGTCCTGACTTTC
J gene: TRBJ1-6; D gene: TRBD1; V gene: TRBV30; clone size: -; CDR3 protein: CAFRDRGIPLHF; CDR3 DNA: TGTGCCTTCCGGGACAGGGGGATCCCCCTCCACTTT
J gene: TRBJ2-1; D gene: TRBD2; V gene: TRBV27; clone size: -; CDR3 protein: CASSYGLANEQFF; CDR3 DNA: TGTGCCAGCAGTTATGGACTAGCTAATGAGCAGTTCTTC
J gene: TRBJ1-1; D gene: -; V gene: TRBV19; clone size: -; CDR3 protein: CASSIAGLQPNTEAFF; CDR3 DNA: TGTGCCAGTAGTATAGCAGGGCTCCAACCGAACACTGAAGCTTTCTTT
J gene: TRBJ2-1; D gene: TRBD1; V gene: TRBV6-2/TRBV6-3; clone size: -; CDR3 protein: CASSWGQGKTNEQFF; CDR3 DNA: TGTGCCAGCAGTTGGGGACAGGGGAAAACCAATGAGCAGTTCTTC
J gene: TRBJ2-3; D gene: -; V gene: TRBV7-7; clone size: -; CDR3 protein: CASSLGGGGTDTQYF; CDR3 DNA: TGTGCCAGCAGCTTGGGGGGGGGCGGAACAGATACGCAGTATTTT
J gene: TRBJ1-6; D gene: -; V gene: TRBV5-1; clone size: -; CDR3 protein: CASSLQGGNSPLHF; CDR3 DNA: TGCGCCAGCAGCTTGCAGGGAGGAAATTCACCCCTCCACTTT
J gene: TRBJ2-1; D gene: TRBD2; V gene: TRBV30; clone size: -; CDR3 protein: CAWTRGENFNEQFF; CDR3 DNA: TGTGCCTGGACGCGGGGGGAAAATTTCAATGAGCAGTTCTTC
J gene: TRBJ2-7; D gene: TRBD2; V gene: TRBV6-5; clone size: -; CDR3 protein: CASEVAGGGIYEQYF; CDR3 DNA: TGTGCCAGCGAGGTAGCGGGAGGGGGGATCTACGAGCAGTACTTC
J gene: TRBJ2-7; D gene: TRBD2; V gene: TRBV7-8; clone size: -; CDR3 protein: CASRRGRGRDTYEQYF; CDR3 DNA: TGTGCCAGCAGAAGGGGGCGCGGGAGGGACACCTACGAGCAGTACTTC
J gene: TRBJ1-4; D gene: TRBD1; V gene: TRBV2; clone size: few; CDR3 protein: CASSLNRQGREKLFF; CDR3 DNA: TGTGCCAGCAGCCTTAACCGACAGGGGAGAGAAAAACTGTTTTTT
J gene: TRBJ2-7; D gene: -; V gene: TRBV2; clone size: few; CDR3 protein: CASRDSTYEQYF; CDR3 DNA: TGTGCCAGCCGGGACTCGACCTACGAGCAGTACTTC
J gene: TRBJ1-4; D gene: TRBD1; V gene: TRBV2; clone size: -; CDR3 protein: CASSEAGTGVKLFF; CDR3 DNA: TGTGCCAGCAGTGAGGCCGGGACAGGGGTAAAACTGTTTTTT
J gene: TRBJ2-3; D gene: -; V gene: TRBV28; clone size: -; CDR3 protein: CASSLGLPPEGHTDTQYF; CDR3 DNA: TGTGCCAGCAGTTTAGGTCTGCCTCCCGAGGGTCACACAGATACGCAGTATTTT
J gene: TRBJ2-3; D gene: TRBD2; V gene: TRBV24-1; clone size: -; CDR3 protein: CATSDYDPGLAGGGLTQYF; CDR3 DNA: TGTGCCACCAGTGATTACGATCCGGGACTAGCGGGGGGGGGACTTACGCAGTATTTT
J gene: TRBJ2-5; D gene: -; V gene: TRBV7-6; clone size: -; CDR3 protein: CASSPPTGRGQETQYF; CDR3 DNA: TGTGCCAGCAGCCCGCCTACGGGCAGGGGACAAGAGACCCAGTACTTC
J gene: TRBJ1-2; D gene: TRBD1; V gene: TRBV19; clone size: -; CDR3 protein: CASQGQGEYYGYTF; CDR3 DNA: TGTGCCAGCCAGGGACAGGGAGAATACTATGGCTACACCTTC
J gene: TRBJ1-5; D gene: TRBD1; V gene: TRBV19; clone size: -; CDR3 protein: CASTKDRVEGQPQHF; CDR3 DNA: TGTGCCAGTACCAAGGACAGGGTGGAGGGACAGCCCCAGCATTTT
J gene: TRBJ1-1; D gene: -; V gene: TRBV29-1; clone size: once; CDR3 protein: CSVKQRARNTEAFF; CDR3 DNA: TGCAGCGTCAAACAGAGGGCCAGGAACACTGAAGCTTTCTTT
J gene: TRBJ1-1; D gene: -; V gene: TRBV7-8; clone size: -; CDR3 protein: CASSLVRNTEAFF; CDR3 DNA: TGTGCCAGCAGCTTAGTGAGGAACACTGAAGCTTTCTTT
J gene: TRBJ2-2; D gene: TRBD1; V gene: TRBV5-6; clone size: -; CDR3 protein: CASSLCRGRCTGELFF; CDR3 DNA: TGTGCCAGCAGCTTGTGCAGGGGGCGGTGCACCGGGGAGCTGTTTTTT
J gene: TRBJ1-3; D gene: TRBD1; V gene: TRBV11-2; clone size: -; CDR3 protein: CASSSDRGHGNTIYF; CDR3 DNA: TGTGCCAGCAGCTCAGACAGGGGGCACGGAAACACCATATATTTT
J gene: TRBJ2-3; D gene: TRBD2; V gene: TRBV20-1; clone size: -; CDR3 protein: CSAKRDNTQYF; CDR3 DNA: TGCAGTGCCAAGCGGGATAATACGCAGTATTTT
J gene: TRBJ1-2; D gene: TRBD1; V gene: TRBV7-3; clone size: -; CDR3 protein: CASSQRTGIGYTF; CDR3 DNA: TGTGCCAGCAGCCAGAGGACAGGGATTGGCTACACCTTC
J gene: TRBJ2-7; D gene: -; V gene: TRBV6-1; clone size: -; CDR3 protein: CASRDPGTYYEQYF; CDR3 DNA: TGTGCCAGCAGGGACCCCGGGACTTATTACGAGCAGTACTTC
J gene: TRBJ2-4; D gene: TRBD2; V gene: TRBV27; clone size: -; CDR3 protein: CASSLSQAGGGNIQYF; CDR3 DNA: TGTGCCAGCAGTTTATCGCAAGCGGGAGGTGGGAACATTCAGTACTTC
J gene: TRBJ1-3; D gene: -; V gene: TRBV6-5; clone size: -; CDR3 protein: CASTGGGNTIYF; CDR3 DNA: TGTGCCAGCACCGGGGGAGGAAACACCATATATTTT
J gene: TRBJ2-7; D gene: TRBD2; V gene: TRBV4-1; clone size: -; CDR3 protein: CASSQRLAGTYEQYF; CDR3 DNA: TGCGCCAGCAGCCAACGACTAGCGGGGACCTACGAGCAGTACTTC
J gene: TRBJ1-4; D gene: -; V gene: TRBV18; clone size: once; CDR3 protein: CASSAGFGEKLFF; CDR3 DNA: TGTGCCAGCTCAGCGGGTTTCGGGGAAAAACTGTTTTTT
J gene: TRBJ2-3; D gene: -; V gene: TRBV9; clone size: -; CDR3 protein: CASSDSGSTDTQYF; CDR3 DNA: TGTGCCAGCAGCGATAGCGGAAGCACAGATACGCAGTATTTT
J gene: TRBJ2-5; D gene: TRBD1; V gene: TRBV2; clone size: -; CDR3 protein: CASTSGQRVETQYF; CDR3 DNA: TGTGCCAGCACCTCGGGACAGAGGGTAGAGACCCAGTACTTC
J gene: TRBJ1-1; D gene: TRBD1; V gene: TRBV29-1; clone size: -; CDR3 protein: CSVGLTGGTEAFF; CDR3 DNA: TGCAGCGTTGGGCTGACAGGGGGCACTGAAGCTTTCTTT
J gene: TRBJ2-1; D gene: -; V gene: TRBV6-2/TRBV6-3; clone size: -; CDR3 protein: CASSLNGGSYNEQFF; CDR3 DNA: TGTGCCAGCAGTTTGAATGGAGGGTCCTACAATGAGCAGTTCTTC
J gene: TRBJ2-1; D gene: -; V gene: TRBV27; clone size: -; CDR3 protein: CASTQGPGYNEQFF; CDR3 DNA: TGTGCCAGCACCCAAGGACCGGGATACAATGAGCAGTTCTTC
J gene: TRBJ1-3; D gene: TRBD1; V gene: TRBV6-5; clone size: -; CDR3 protein: CASSYLSGDRAATIYF; CDR3 DNA: TGTGCCAGCAGTTACCTCTCTGGGGACAGGGCGGCCACCATATATTTT
J gene: TRBJ2-3; D gene: TRBD2; V gene: TRBV5-1; clone size: -; CDR3 protein: CASSLVAGSTDTQYF; CDR3 DNA: TGCGCCAGCAGCTTGGTAGCGGGAAGCACAGATACGCAGTATTTT
J gene: TRBJ2-7; D gene: -; V gene: TRBV28; clone size: -; CDR3 protein: CASKKLYEQYF; CDR3 DNA: TGTGCCAGCAAGAAACTCTACGAGCAGTACTTC
J gene: TRBJ1-3; D gene: -; V gene: TRBV4-3; clone size: once; CDR3 protein: CASSQDLQGGSSGNTIYF; CDR3 DNA: TGCGCCAGCAGCCAAGATCTGCAGGGAGGGAGCTCTGGAAACACCATATATTTT
J gene: TRBJ2-1; D gene: -; V gene: TRBV3-1/TRBV3-2; clone size: -; CDR3 protein: CASSQEGVLLNEQFF; CDR3 DNA: TGTGCCAGCAGCCAAGAAGGGGTGTTGCTCAATGAGCAGTTCTTC
J gene: TRBJ1-1; D gene: TRBD1; V gene: TRBV5-8; clone size: -; CDR3 protein: CASSSGTGANTEAFF; CDR3 DNA: TGTGCCAGCAGCTCCGGGACAGGGGCAAACACTGAAGCTTTCTTT
J gene: TRBJ2-1; D gene: TRBD2; V gene: TRBV6-5; clone size: -; CDR3 protein: CASSSTGTSYNEQFF; CDR3 DNA: TGTGCCAGCAGTTCCACCGGGACTAGTTACAATGAGCAGTTCTTC